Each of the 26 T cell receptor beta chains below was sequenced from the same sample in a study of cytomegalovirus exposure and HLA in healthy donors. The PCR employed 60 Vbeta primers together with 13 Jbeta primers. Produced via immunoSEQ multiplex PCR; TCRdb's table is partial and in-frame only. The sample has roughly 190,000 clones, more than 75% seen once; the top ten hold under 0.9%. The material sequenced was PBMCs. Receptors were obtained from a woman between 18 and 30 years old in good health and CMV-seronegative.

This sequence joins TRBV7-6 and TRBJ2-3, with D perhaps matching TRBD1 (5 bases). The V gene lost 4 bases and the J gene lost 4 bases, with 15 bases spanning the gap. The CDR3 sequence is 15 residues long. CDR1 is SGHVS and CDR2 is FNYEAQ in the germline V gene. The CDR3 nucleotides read TGTGCCAGCAGCTCATTTGAGTTGGGGCCAGATACGCAGTATTTT. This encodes CASSSFELGPDTQYF.

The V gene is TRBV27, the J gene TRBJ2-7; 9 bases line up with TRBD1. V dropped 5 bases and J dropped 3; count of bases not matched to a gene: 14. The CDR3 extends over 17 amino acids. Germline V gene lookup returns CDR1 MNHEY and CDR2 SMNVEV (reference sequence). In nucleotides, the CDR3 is TGTGCCAGCAGTCAGACCCTGGACAGGGGCCGGATCTACGAGCAGTACTTC. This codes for CASSQTLDRGRIYEQYF.

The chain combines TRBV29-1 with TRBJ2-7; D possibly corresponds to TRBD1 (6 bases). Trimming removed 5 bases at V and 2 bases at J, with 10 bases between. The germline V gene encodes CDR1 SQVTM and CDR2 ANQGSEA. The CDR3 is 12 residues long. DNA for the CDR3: TGCAGCGTTTTCCAGGGGCCCTACGAGCAGTACTTC. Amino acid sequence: CSVFQGPYEQYF.

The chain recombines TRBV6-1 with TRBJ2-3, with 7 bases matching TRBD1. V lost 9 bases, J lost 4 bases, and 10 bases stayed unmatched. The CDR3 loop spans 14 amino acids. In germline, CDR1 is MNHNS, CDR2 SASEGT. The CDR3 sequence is CASTRGFGPDTQYF. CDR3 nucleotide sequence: TGTGCCAGTACCAGGGGGTTTGGTCCAGATACGCAGTATTTT.

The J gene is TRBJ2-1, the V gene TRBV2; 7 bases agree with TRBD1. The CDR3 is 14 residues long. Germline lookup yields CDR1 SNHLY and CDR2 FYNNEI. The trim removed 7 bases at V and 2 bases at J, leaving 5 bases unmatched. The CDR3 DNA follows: TGTGCCAGCACGAAGGGGGCAACCTACAATGAGCAGTTCTTC. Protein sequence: CASTKGATYNEQFF.

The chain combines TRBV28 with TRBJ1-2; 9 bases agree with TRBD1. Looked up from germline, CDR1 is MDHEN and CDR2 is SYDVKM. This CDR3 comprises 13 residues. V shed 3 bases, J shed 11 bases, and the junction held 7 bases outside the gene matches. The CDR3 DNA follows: TGTGCCAGCAGTTTTGGACAGGGGTTAGGATACACCTTC. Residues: CASSFGQGLGYTF.

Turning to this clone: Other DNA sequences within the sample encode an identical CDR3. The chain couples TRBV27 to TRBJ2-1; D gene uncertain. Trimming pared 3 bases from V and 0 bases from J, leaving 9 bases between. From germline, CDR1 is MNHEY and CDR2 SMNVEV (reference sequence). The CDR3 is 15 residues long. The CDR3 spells CASSLAGSSYNEQFF. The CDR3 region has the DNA TGTGCCAGCAGTTTGGCAGGTAGCTCCTACAATGAGCAGTTCTTC.

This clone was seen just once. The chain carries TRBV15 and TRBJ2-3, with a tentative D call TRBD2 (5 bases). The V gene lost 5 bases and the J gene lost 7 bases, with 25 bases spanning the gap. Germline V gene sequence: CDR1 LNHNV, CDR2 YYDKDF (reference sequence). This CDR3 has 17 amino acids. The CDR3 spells CATSPPEGGRLENTQYF. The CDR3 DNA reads TGTGCCACCAGCCCCCCTGAGGGCGGAAGACTTGAAAATACGCAGTATTTT.

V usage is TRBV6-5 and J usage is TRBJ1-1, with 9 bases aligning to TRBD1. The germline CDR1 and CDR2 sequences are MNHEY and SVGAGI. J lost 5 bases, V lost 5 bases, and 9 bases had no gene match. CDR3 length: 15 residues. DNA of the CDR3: TGTGCCAGCAGTACCTCGAACAGGGGGCAAACTGAAGCTTTCTTT. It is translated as CASSTSNRGQTEAFF.

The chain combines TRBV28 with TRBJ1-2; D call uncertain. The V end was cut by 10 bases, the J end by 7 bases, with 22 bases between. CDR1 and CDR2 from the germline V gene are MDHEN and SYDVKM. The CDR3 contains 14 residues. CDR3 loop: CATLGQLEEGGYTF. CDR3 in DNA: TGTGCCACCCTCGGGCAGCTTGAAGAGGGTGGCTACACCTTC.

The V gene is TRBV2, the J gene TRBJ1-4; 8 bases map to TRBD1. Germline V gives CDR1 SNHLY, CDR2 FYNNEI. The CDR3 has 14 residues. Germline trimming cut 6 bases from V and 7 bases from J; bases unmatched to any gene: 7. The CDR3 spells CASRIQGGSEKLFF. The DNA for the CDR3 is TGTGCCAGCAGAATACAGGGGGGGAGTGAAAAACTGTTTTTT. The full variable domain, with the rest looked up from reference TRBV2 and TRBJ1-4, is EPEVTQTPSHQVTQMGQEVILRCVPISNHLYFYWYRQILGQKVEFLVSFYNNEISEKSEIFDDQFSVERPDGSNFTLKIRSTKLEDSAMYFCASRIQGGSEKLFFGSGTQLSVL.

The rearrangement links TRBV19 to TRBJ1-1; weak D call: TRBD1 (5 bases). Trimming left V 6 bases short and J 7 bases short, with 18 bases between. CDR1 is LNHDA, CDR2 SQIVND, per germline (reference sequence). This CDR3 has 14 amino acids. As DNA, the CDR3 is TGTGCCAGTAGGAAAGTCTCCGGGACTAATGAAGCTTTCTTT. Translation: CASRKVSGTNEAFF.

The CDR3 nucleotides read TGTGCCAGCAGTTCATTAACTAGCGGGAGCCAAGAGACCCAGTACTTC. As protein: CASSSLTSGSQETQYF. V and J are TRBV27 and TRBJ2-5; 11 positions match TRBD2. The germline V gene encodes CDR1 MNHEY and CDR2 SMNVEV (reference sequence). The CDR3 runs to 16 residues. J lost 1 base, V lost 4 bases, and 5 bases had no gene match.

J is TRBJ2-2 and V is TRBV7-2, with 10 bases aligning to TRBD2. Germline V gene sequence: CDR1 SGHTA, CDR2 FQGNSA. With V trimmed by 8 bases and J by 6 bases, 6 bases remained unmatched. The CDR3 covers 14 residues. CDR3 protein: CASASSGSPGELFF. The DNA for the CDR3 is TGTGCCAGCGCCTCTAGCGGGAGCCCCGGGGAGCTGTTTTTT.

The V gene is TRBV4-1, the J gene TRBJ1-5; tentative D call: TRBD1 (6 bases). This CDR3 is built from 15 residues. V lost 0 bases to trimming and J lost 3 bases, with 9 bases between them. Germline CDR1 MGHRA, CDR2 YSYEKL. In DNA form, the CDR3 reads TGCGCCAGCAGCCAAGATTGGACAGTCAATCAGCCCCAGCATTTT. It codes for CASSQDWTVNQPQHF.

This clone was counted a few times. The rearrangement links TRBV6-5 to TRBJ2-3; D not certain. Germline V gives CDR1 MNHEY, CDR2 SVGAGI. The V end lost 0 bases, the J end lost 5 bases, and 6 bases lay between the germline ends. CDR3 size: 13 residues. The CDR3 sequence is CASSYSSGDTQYF. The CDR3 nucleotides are TGTGCCAGCAGTTACTCTTCGGGAGATACGCAGTATTTT.

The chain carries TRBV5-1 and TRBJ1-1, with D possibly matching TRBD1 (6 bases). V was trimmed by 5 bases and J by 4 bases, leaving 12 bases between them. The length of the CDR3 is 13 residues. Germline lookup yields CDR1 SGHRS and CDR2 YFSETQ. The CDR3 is CASRVGGGTEAFF. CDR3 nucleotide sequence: TGCGCCAGCAGGGTAGGGGGGGGCACTGAAGCTTTCTTT.

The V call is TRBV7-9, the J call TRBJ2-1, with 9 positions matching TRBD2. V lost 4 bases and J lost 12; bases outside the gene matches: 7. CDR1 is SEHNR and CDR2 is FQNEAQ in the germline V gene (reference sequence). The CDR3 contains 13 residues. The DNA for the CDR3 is TGTGCCAGCAGCTCGATAGCGGGGGCCGTGCAGTTCTTC. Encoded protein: CASSSIAGAVQFF. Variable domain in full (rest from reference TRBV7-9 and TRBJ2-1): DTGVSQNPRHKITKRGQNVTFRCDPISEHNRLYWYRQTLGQGPEFLTYFQNEAQLEKSRLLSDRFSAERPKGSFSTLEIQRTEQGDSAMYLCASSSIAGAVQFFGPGTRLTVL.

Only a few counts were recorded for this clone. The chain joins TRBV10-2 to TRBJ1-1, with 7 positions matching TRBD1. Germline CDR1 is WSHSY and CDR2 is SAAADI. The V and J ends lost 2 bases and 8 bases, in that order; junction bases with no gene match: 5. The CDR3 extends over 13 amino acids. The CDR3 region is CASSEGTEYEAFF. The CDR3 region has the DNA TGCGCCAGCAGTGAGGGGACAGAGTACGAAGCTTTCTTT.

The CDR3 loop reads CASSPGQPTDTQYF. The CDR3 DNA sequence: TGCGCCAGCAGCCCGGGACAGCCCACAGATACGCAGTATTTT. The gene calls are TRBV5-1 and TRBJ2-3, with 7 nucleotides matching TRBD1. With 4 bases clipped from V and 2 bases from J, the junction kept 4 bases outside the gene matches. This CDR3 is built from 14 residues. CDR1 SGHRS and CDR2 YFSETQ come from the germline V gene.

CDR3 DNA: TGTGCCATCACCCGGGAGGGCACTGAAGCTTTCTTT. Its translation is CAITREGTEAFF. The chain uses TRBV10-3 and TRBJ1-1; D not resolved. The CDR3 runs 12 residues. Germline V gives CDR1 ENHRY, CDR2 SYGVKD. Trimming stripped 7 bases from V and 4 bases from J, with 10 bases between.

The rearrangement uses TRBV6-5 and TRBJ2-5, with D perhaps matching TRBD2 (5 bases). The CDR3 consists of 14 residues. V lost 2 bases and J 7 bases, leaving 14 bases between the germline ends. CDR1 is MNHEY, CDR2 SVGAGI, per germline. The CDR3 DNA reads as TGTGCCAGCAGTTACGGGTCGGGGAGCGGGACCCAGTACTTC. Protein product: CASSYGSGSGTQYF.

The CDR3 loop reads CASSQEGGLASEQFF. CDR3 nucleotide sequence: TGTGCCAGCAGCCAAGAAGGAGGACTAGCTTCTGAGCAGTTCTTC. The gene calls are TRBV4-2 and TRBJ2-1; 8 bases are shared with TRBD2. There are 15 residues in the CDR3. Germline V gene data show CDR1 as LGHNA and CDR2 as YNFKEQ. Unmatched junction bases numbered 7, after V lost 0 bases and J lost 9 bases.

This chain's CDR3 is CASSAANRGNTIYF. DNA for the CDR3: TGTGCCAGCAGCGCGGCTAACAGGGGGAACACCATATATTTT. The chain has TRBV7-9 and TRBJ1-3; TRBD1 aligns across 8 bases. CDR1 is SEHNR and CDR2 is FQNEAQ in the germline V gene (reference sequence). V was pared by 5 bases and J by 7 bases, with 7 bases of the junction left unmatched. The CDR3 consists of 14 residues.

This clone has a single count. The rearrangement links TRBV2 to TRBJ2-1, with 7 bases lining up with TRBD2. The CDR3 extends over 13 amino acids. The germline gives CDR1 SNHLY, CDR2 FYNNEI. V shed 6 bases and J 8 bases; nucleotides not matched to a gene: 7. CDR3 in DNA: TGTGCCAGCAGGCCCGGGACTACCTATGAGCAGTTCTTC. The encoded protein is CASRPGTTYEQFF.

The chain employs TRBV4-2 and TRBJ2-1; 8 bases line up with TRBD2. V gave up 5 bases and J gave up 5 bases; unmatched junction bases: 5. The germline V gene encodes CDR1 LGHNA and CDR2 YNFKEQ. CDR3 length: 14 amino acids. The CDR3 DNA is TGTGCCAGCAGCTTAAGCGGGGGAAACAATGAGCAGTTCTTC. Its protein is CASSLSGGNNEQFF.